This T cell receptor (beta chain) comes out of a study of chemoradiotherapy in HPV16-positive cancers. Background on the study: Candidate HPV-specific clones and shared TCR motifs came from a couple of HPV16-positive patients.

V was pared by 3 bases and J by 4 bases, with 12 bases of the junction left unmatched. CDR1 is LNHDA and CDR2 is SQIVND in the germline V gene (reference sequence). There are 17 residues in the CDR3. Clones were read by immunoSEQ multiplex PCR, and TCRdb kept only the in-frame ones, dropping some. The sample holds about 8,000 clones; around 68% are singletons and the top ten take approximately 33%. In regard to this clone: Its antigen is undetermined.

Study findings and constraints: Non-HPV-specific T cells did not expand in tumors during treatment, whereas candidate HPV-specific clones and E7-related motifs did. HPV-specific T cells were functionally defined from only a couple of HPV16-positive patients.

The clonotype originates from a human donor with HPV-associated anogenital cancer. The specimen was obtained from a patient who underwent chemoradiotherapy. The chain recombines TRBV19 with TRBJ2-5, with TRBD2 matching 9 bases. CDR3 in DNA: TGTGCCAGTAGTATGAAGGGCAGGGCGGGAGGGGGAGAGACCCAGTACTTC. It encodes CASSMKGRAGGGETQYF.